This T cell receptor (beta chain) stems from a study of shared clonotypes between healthy human individuals. Study at large: For every donor, three CD4 naive, three CD4 memory, two CD8 naive and one CD8 memory plates were used.

Trimming removed 3 bases from V and 2 bases from J; junction bases left unmatched: 3. Per germline, CDR1 SEHNR and CDR2 FQNEAQ (reference sequence). The CDR3 extends over 14 amino acids. The repertoire was sequenced with immunoSEQ multiplex PCR; TCRdb's copy has only in-frame clones and lacks some. The table records some 89,000 clones, roughly two thirds of them present only once. Note on this clone: What it binds is unknown.

Overall study results and limits: Sorted-subset samples were not fully sequenced, rarefaction indicated.

The donor cohort consisted entirely of Caucasian adults residing in Nashville, Tennessee. To make CD8 memory, CD45RO+ cells were put together with CCR7-negative CD45RA+ TemRA cells. This receptor was identified in a man younger than 45 in good health. The specimen was memory CD8+ T cells sorted from blood. Indicated subset: CD45RO+ cells pooled with CCR7-negative TemRA cells. The gene calls are TRBV7-9 and TRBJ2-7, with TRBD1 identical over 8 bases. The CDR3 DNA reads TGTGCCAGCAGCTTTCCGACAGGGGCCTACGAGCAGTACTTC. The encoded protein is CASSFPTGAYEQYF.